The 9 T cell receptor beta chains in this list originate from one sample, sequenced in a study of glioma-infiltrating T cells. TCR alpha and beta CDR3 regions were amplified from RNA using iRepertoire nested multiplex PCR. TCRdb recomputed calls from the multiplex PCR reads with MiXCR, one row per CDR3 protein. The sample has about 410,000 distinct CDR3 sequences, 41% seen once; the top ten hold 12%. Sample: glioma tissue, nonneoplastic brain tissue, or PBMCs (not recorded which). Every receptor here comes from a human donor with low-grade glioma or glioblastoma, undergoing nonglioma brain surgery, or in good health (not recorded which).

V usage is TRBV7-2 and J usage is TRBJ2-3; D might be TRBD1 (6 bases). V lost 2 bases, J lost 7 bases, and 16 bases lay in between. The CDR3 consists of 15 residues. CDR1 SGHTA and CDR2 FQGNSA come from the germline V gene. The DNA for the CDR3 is TGTGCCAGCAGCTTATCTTGGGGGCCGGCGAATACGCAGTATTTT. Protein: CASSLSWGPANTQYF.

CDR3 in amino acids: CATSSRLFYNEQFF. The CDR3, as DNA: TGTGCCACCAGCAGCCGACTGTTCTACAATGAGCAGTTCTTC. The rearrangement uses TRBV15 and TRBJ2-1; the D is unclear. V was cut by 3 bases and J by 3 bases, with 9 bases left in between. Germline V gene data show CDR1 as LNHNV and CDR2 as YYDKDF (reference sequence). This CDR3 has 14 amino acids.

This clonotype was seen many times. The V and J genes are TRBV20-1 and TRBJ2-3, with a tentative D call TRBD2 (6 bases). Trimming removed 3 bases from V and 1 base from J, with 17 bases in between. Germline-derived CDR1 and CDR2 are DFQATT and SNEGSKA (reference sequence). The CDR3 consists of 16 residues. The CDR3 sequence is CSASARLVVRTDTQYF. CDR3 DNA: TGCAGTGCTAGTGCGAGACTAGTTGTTCGCACAGATACGCAGTATTTT.

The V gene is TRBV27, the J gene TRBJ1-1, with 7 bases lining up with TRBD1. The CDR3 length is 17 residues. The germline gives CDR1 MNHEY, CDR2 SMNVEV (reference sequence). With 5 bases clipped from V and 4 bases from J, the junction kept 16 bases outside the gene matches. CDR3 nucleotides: TGTGCCAGCAGTCCCAGGGCCGGGACAGCCGTATCCACTGAAGCTTTCTTT. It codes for CASSPRAGTAVSTEAFF.

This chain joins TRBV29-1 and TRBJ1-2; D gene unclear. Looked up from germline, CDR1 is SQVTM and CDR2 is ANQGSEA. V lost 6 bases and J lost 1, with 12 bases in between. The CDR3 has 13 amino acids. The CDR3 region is CSVLRPYNYGYTF. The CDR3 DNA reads TGCAGCGTCTTGAGGCCCTATAACTATGGCTACACCTTC.

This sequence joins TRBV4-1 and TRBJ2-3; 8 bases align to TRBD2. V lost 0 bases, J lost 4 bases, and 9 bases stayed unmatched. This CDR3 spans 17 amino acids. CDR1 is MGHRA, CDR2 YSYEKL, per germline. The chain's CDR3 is CASSQDQSGRHPDTQYF. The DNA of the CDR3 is TGCGCCAGCAGCCAAGATCAGAGCGGGAGACACCCAGATACGCAGTATTTT.

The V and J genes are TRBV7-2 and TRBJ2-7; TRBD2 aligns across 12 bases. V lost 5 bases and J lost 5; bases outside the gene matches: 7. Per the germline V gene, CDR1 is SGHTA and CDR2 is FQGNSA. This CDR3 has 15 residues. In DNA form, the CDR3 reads TGTGCCAGCAGCCTCCAGACTAGCGGGAGCCACGAGCAGTACTTC. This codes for CASSLQTSGSHEQYF. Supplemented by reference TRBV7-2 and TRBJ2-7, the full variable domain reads GAGVSQSPSNKVTEKGKDVELRCDPISGHTALYWYRQSLGQGLEFLIYFQGNSAPDKSGLPSDRFSAERTGGSVSTLTIQRTQQEDSAVYLCASSLQTSGSHEQYFGPGTRLTVT.

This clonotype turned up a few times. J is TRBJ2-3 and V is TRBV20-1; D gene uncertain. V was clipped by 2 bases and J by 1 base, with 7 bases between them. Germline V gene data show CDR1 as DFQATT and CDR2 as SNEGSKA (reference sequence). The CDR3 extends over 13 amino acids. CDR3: CSARRSGTDTQYF. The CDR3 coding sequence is TGCAGTGCTAGAAGGTCGGGCACAGATACGCAGTATTTT.

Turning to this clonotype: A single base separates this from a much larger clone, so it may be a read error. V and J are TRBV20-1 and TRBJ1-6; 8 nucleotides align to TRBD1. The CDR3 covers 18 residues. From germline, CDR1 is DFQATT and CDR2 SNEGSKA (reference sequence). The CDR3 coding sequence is TGCAGTGCTAGAGATGGGGCAGGGGGCGCTTCCTATAATCCACCCCTCCACTTT. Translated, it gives CSARDGAGGASYNPPLHF.